The rows below give T cell receptor beta chains drawn from one sample of a study of blood T cell repertoires in COVID-19. The assay was immunoSEQ multiplex PCR, and TCRdb's table has in-frame clones only and misses some. The table lists approximately 40,000 clones, approximately 87% of them singletons. The specimen was peripheral blood. The receptors here all came from a man aged 40-49 years with COVID-19, enrolled during active disease. Both conserved end residues are trimmed from each CDR3. D genes are given only for firm matches. Size tells how often a clone was seen (once, few, many) or the class of an expanded clone, and some rows leave it out.

j_call,v_call,d_call,clone_size,cdr3_aa
TRBJ1-1,TRBV7-6,-,few,ASSLAGAVNTEAF
TRBJ2-1,TRBV19,-,-,ASRSGADEQF
TRBJ2-2,TRBV2,TRBD1,-,ASSEVGQGTGELF
TRBJ2-1,TRBV7-6,TRBD2,-,ASSLNPGGESYNEQF
TRBJ2-2,TRBV5-5,-,-,ASSYWTGELF
TRBJ2-7,TRBV5-4,TRBD2,-,ASSRGLAGGGEQY
TRBJ1-1,TRBV29-1,-,-,SVGTGNTEAF
TRBJ2-7,TRBV20-1,-,-,SASLPGYAPVEQY
TRBJ1-6,TRBV5-1,TRBD1,-,ASSLTGQGAEVPLH
TRBJ2-1,TRBV14,TRBD2,-,ASSPSGLAAHEQF
TRBJ1-4,TRBV10-3,TRBD1,-,AISEDRGQNEKLF
TRBJ1-5,TRBV19,-,once,ASSIHRGNQPQH
TRBJ2-2,TRBV10-3,TRBD2,-,AISSQAGPDGGELF
TRBJ2-3,TRBV5-1,-,-,ASSQGRSDTQY
TRBJ2-1,TRBV9,TRBD1,-,ASSVGPSGSTGGAF
TRBJ2-7,TRBV1,-,-,TSSQGTGAGLPYEQY
TRBJ2-7,TRBV30,TRBD1,-,AWSVGTGVLYEQY
TRBJ1-1,TRBV19,TRBD1,-,ASSLTGERNTEAF
TRBJ2-2,TRBV9,TRBD2,-,ASSTGLAGSVTGELF
TRBJ1-1,TRBV5-6,TRBD1,-,ASSFDRVPEAF
TRBJ2-7,TRBV2,TRBD2,-,ASSEGREGYEQY
TRBJ1-4,TRBV9,-,-,ASSVDSHNEKLF
TRBJ1-3,TRBV13,-,-,ASTHSGNTIY
TRBJ1-1,TRBV6-1,TRBD1,-,ASSEVIGTGNTEAF
TRBJ1-6,TRBV6-5,TRBD1,-,ASSKRQGESSPLH
TRBJ1-5,TRBV10-3,-,-,AIRGQINQPQH
TRBJ1-2,TRBV2,TRBD1,once,ACRDSGSYGYT
TRBJ2-1,TRBV15,TRBD2,-,ATSSRGAYNEQF
TRBJ1-2,TRBV28,-,-,ASSLVGGSGYT
TRBJ1-2,TRBV4-1,-,few,ASSQGRAQGLGGYT
TRBJ1-5,TRBV6-1,-,-,ASSERSRNQPQH
TRBJ1-1,TRBV5-5,-,-,ASSSHPNTEAF
TRBJ2-2,TRBV9,TRBD2,-,ASSLHASGNTGELF
TRBJ2-5,TRBV5-8,TRBD2,-,ASSSGSSGRTEETQY
TRBJ2-7,TRBV6-1,TRBD2,few,ASSETAGGYEQY
TRBJ1-6,TRBV27,TRBD1,-,ASSSPQGALH
TRBJ1-5,TRBV18,-,-,ASSPLGLPNQPQH
TRBJ2-5,TRBV19,-,-,ASSISGWTSETQY
TRBJ1-2,TRBV2,TRBD1,-,ASSDSRGTGDNYGYT
TRBJ1-2,TRBV19,TRBD1,-,ASTHRGGGYT
TRBJ1-2,TRBV5-6,-,-,ASKSTGANYGYT
TRBJ2-7,TRBV7-9,-,-,ATTEGVSSYEQY
TRBJ2-1,TRBV4-1,-,-,ASSRTSYEQF
TRBJ2-7,TRBV11-3,-,-,ASSLGPGSPYEQY
TRBJ2-1,TRBV18,-,-,ASSPPWPPGKQF
TRBJ1-6,TRBV5-1,TRBD1,once,ASSLQGENSPLH
TRBJ1-4,TRBV5-1,-,few,ASSLGTEKLF
TRBJ2-3,TRBV7-3,-,-,ASSLEGVVTQY
TRBJ1-1,TRBV10-1,TRBD1,-,ASSDPRTGGGGEAF
TRBJ1-4,TRBV6-5,TRBD1,-,ASSYSIRGNEKLF
TRBJ2-7,TRBV10-2,TRBD1,-,ASRGQGAYEQY
TRBJ2-3,TRBV7-9,-,-,ASSLSPRPRDTQY
TRBJ2-1,TRBV11-2,TRBD2,-,ASSLGLAGPSYNEQF
TRBJ1-2,TRBV12-3/TRBV12-4,-,-,ASSFLQVGGYT
TRBJ2-3,TRBV9,TRBD2,-,ASSVGGLGTDTQY
TRBJ1-6,TRBV3-1/TRBV3-2,TRBD1,-,ASSIRQGGYNSPLH
TRBJ2-1,TRBV19,TRBD2,-,ASSIPKGTSSRQF
TRBJ2-3,TRBV29-1,TRBD1,-,SVVLRGTGVTDTQY
TRBJ2-7,TRBV3-1/TRBV3-2,TRBD2,-,ASSLSGGSSYEQY